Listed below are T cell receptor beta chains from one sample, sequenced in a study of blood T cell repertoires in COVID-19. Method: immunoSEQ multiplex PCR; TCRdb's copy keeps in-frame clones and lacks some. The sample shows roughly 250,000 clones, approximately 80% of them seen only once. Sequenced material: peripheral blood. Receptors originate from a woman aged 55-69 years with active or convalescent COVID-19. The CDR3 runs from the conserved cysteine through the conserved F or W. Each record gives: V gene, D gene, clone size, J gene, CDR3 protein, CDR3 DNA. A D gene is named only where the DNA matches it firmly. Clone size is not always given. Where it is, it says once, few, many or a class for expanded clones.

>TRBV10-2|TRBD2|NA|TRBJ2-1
CASSGTGTSGDHEQFF
TGCGCCAGCAGTGGAACCGGGACTAGCGGGGATCATGAGCAGTTCTTC
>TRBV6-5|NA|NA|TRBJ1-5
CASSYVAGNQPQHF
TGTGCCAGCAGTTACGTGGCAGGTAATCAGCCCCAGCATTTT
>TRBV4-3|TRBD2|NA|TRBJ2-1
CASSHRSELAGGLVFF
TGCGCCAGCAGCCACCGCTCAGAGCTAGCGGGGGGGCTCGTCTTCTTC
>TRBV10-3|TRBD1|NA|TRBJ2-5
CATRQGTDQETQYF
TGTGCCACCCGTCAGGGGACAGACCAAGAGACCCAGTACTTC
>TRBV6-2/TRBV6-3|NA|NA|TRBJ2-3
CASSRATSDTQYF
TGTGCCAGCAGTCGAGCGACTAGTGATACGCAGTATTTT
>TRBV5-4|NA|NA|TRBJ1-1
CASSLQGFRTEAFF
TGTGCCAGCAGCCTACAGGGATTCCGCACTGAAGCTTTCTTT
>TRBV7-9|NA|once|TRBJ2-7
CASSPGLESYEQYF
TGTGCCAGCAGCCCGGGACTCGAGTCCTACGAGCAGTACTTC
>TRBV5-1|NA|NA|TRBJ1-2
CASSSTQGGDYGYTF
TGCGCCAGCAGCTCCACTCAGGGCGGGGACTATGGCTACACCTTC
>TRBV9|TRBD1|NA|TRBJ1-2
CASSPPTGTGGIYGYTF
TGTGCCAGCAGCCCCCCAACCGGGACAGGGGGCATCTATGGCTACACCTTC
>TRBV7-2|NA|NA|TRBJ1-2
CASSASGPNYGYTF
TGTGCCAGCAGCGCGAGCGGGCCCAACTATGGCTACACCTTC
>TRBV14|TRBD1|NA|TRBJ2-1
CASSQDRVRSSYNEQFF
TGTGCCAGCAGCCAGGACAGGGTTCGAAGCTCCTACAATGAGCAGTTCTTC
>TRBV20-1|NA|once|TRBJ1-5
CSASIPGNQPQHF
TGCAGTGCTAGTATCCCAGGGAATCAGCCCCAGCATTTT
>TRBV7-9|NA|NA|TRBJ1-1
CASSSGRGTLAHTEAFF
TGTGCCAGCAGCTCAGGGAGGGGGACCCTGGCGCACACTGAAGCTTTCTTT
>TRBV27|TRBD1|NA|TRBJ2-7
CASSPRLDRGHEQYF
TGTGCCAGCAGTCCCAGGCTAGACAGGGGGCACGAGCAGTACTTC
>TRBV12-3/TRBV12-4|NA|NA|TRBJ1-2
CASSQSLEGGYTF
TGTGCCAGCAGTCAAAGCCTGGAGGGAGGCTACACCTTC
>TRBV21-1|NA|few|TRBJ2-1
CASSKEVGRGQGSVQNEQFF
TGTGCCAGCAGCAAAGAAGTGGGCAGGGGGCAGGGTTCCGTTCAGAATGAGCAGTTCTTC
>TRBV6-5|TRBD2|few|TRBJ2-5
CASSDPGGGETQYF
TGTGCCAGCAGCGACCCCGGGGGAGGGGAGACCCAGTACTTC
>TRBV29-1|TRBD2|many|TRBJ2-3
CSVALAGTDTQYF
TGCAGCGTTGCCCTAGCGGGGACGGATACGCAGTATTTT
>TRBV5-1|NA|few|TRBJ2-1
CASSLGGWTDGQFF
TGCGCCAGCAGCTTGGGTGGTTGGACAGACGGCCAGTTCTTC
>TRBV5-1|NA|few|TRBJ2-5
CASSLAGETQYF
TGCGCCAGCAGCTTGGCAGGGGAGACCCAGTACTTC
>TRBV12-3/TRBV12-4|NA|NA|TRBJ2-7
CASSPQGSYEQYF
TGTGCCAGCAGTCCCCAGGGGTCCTACGAGCAGTACTTC
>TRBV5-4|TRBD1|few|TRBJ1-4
CASSFTGQGFEKLFF
TGTGCCAGCAGTTTCACGGGACAGGGATTCGAAAAACTGTTTTTT
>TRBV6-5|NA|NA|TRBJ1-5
CASRLQQGQPQHF
TGTGCCAGCAGGCTGCAACAGGGTCAGCCCCAGCATTTT
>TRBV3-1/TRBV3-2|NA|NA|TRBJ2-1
CASSQDIGEHNEQFF
TGTGCCAGCAGCCAAGATATCGGGGAGCACAATGAGCAGTTCTTC
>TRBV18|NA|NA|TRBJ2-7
CASSGQRIDSYEQYF
TGTGCCAGCTCAGGACAACGGATTGACTCCTACGAGCAGTACTTC
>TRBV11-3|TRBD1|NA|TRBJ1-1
CASSFGQGGTEAFF
TGTGCCAGCAGCTTCGGACAGGGAGGCACTGAAGCTTTCTTT
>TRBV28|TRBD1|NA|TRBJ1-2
CASSLTGGRGYGYTF
TGTGCCAGCAGTCTGACAGGGGGAAGAGGCTATGGCTACACCTTC
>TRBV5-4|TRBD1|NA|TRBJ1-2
CASSLATDRIGGYTF
TGTGCCAGCAGCTTGGCCACGGACAGGATTGGAGGCTACACCTTC
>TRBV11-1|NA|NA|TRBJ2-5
CASSFGRQGTQYF
TGTGCCAGCAGCTTTGGACGGCAGGGGACCCAGTACTTC
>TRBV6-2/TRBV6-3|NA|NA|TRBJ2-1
CASTPPRERYSYNEQFF
TGTGCCAGCACCCCCCCGCGGGAAAGATACTCCTACAATGAGCAGTTCTTC
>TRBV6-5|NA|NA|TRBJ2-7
CASSYGRDYEQYF
TGTGCCAGCAGTTATGGCAGGGACTACGAGCAGTACTTC
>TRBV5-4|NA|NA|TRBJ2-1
CASSLERDREQFF
TGTGCCAGCAGCTTGGAGAGGGATAGGGAGCAGTTCTTC
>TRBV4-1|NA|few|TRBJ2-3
CASSQGPADTTDTQYF
TGCGCCAGCAGCCAAGGTCCTGCGGATACCACAGATACGCAGTATTTT
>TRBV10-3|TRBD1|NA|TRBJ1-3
CAISAGQGALIGGNTIYF
TGTGCCATCAGTGCGGGACAGGGGGCGCTTATAGGAGGAAACACCATATATTTT
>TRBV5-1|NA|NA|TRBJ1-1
CASSLAASPGLNTEAFF
TGCGCCAGCAGCTTGGCCGCTTCGCCAGGTCTGAACACTGAAGCTTTCTTT
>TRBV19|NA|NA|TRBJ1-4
CASSRTLANEKLFF
TGTGCCAGTAGTAGGACACTCGCTAATGAAAAACTGTTTTTT
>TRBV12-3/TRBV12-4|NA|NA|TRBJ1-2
CASQKSGGYTF
TGTGCCAGCCAGAAGAGCGGCGGCTACACCTTC
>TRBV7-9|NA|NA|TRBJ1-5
CASSLSEGGNQPQHF
TGTGCCAGCAGCTTATCGGAGGGTGGCAATCAGCCCCAGCATTTT
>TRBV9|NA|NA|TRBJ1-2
CASSSGRGGDYGYTF
TGTGCCAGCAGCTCCGGCAGGGGAGGGGACTATGGCTACACCTTC
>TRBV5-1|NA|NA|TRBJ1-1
CASSPQGDTEAFF
TGCGCCAGCAGCCCTCAGGGCGACACTGAAGCTTTCTTT
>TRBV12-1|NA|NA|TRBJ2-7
CASSFDRGQGGRIGGGHSYEQYF
TGTGCCAGCAGCTTTGACCGGGGACAGGGAGGGAGGATTGGCGGGGGTCACTCCTACGAGCAGTACTTC
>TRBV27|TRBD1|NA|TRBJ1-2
CASRPGQGNYGYTF
TGTGCCAGCAGGCCGGGACAGGGTAACTATGGCTACACCTTC
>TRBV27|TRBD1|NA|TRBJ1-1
CASRARQGGGTEAFF
TGTGCCAGCAGGGCCAGACAGGGTGGGGGCACTGAAGCTTTCTTT
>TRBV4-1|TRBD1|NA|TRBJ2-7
CASSPEGGRSYEQYF
TGCGCCAGCAGCCCGGAAGGGGGCCGCTCCTACGAGCAGTACTTC
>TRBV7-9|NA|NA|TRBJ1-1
CASPSEANTEAFF
TGTGCCAGCCCGTCAGAGGCGAACACTGAAGCTTTCTTT
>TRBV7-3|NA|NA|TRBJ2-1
CASSLTPGTDYNEQFF
TGTGCCAGCAGCCTAACCCCGGGGACTGACTACAATGAGCAGTTCTTC
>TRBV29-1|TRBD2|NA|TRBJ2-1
CSVKAGGPYNEQFF
TGCAGCGTAAAAGCGGGGGGGCCTTACAATGAGCAGTTCTTC
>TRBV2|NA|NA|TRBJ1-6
CASRGEQGSYNSPLHF
TGTGCCAGCAGGGGAGAACAGGGCTCCTATAATTCACCCCTCCACTTT
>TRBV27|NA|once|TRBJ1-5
CASSPNQGLSNQPQHF
TGTGCCAGCAGTCCCAATCAGGGGCTCAGCAATCAGCCCCAGCATTTT
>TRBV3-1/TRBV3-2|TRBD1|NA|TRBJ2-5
CASSPGGQGAETQYF
TGTGCCAGCAGCCCCGGAGGACAGGGGGCCGAGACCCAGTACTTC
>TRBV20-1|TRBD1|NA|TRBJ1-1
CSASSPLTGIAEAFF
TGCAGTGCTAGTTCCCCGCTGACAGGGATCGCTGAAGCTTTCTTT